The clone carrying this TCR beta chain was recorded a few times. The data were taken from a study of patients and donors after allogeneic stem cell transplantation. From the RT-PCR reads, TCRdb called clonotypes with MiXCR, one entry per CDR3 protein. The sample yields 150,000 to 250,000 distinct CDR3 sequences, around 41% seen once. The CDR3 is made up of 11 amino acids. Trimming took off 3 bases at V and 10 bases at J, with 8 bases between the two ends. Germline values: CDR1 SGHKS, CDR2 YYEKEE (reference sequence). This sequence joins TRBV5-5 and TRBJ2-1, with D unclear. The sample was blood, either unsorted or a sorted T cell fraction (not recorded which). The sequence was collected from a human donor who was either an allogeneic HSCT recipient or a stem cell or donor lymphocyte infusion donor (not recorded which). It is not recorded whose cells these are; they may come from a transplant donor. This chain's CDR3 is CASSSPLEQFF. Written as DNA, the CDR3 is TGTGCCAGCAGCTCCCCTTTAGAGCAGTTCTTC.